Below, 30 T cell receptor beta chains from the same sample are listed, as sequenced in a study of cytomegalovirus exposure and HLA in healthy donors. PCR involved 60 Vbeta and 13 Jbeta primers. Sequencing was performed with immunoSEQ multiplex PCR; in TCRdb, only in-frame clones are kept and a portion is missing. The data hold 99,000 or so clones, with 60% to 80% observed a single time. Source material: PBMCs. These receptors were taken from a man in his 60s in good health and CMV-seropositive.

This sequence joins TRBV6-5 and TRBJ1-5; D is unresolved. Trimming pared 4 bases from V and 4 bases from J, leaving 11 bases between. This CDR3 comprises 14 residues. Germline V gene data show CDR1 as MNHEY and CDR2 as SVGAGI. The CDR3 here is CASSSGGRNQPQHF. The CDR3 DNA reads as TGTGCCAGCAGTTCGGGCGGGAGGAATCAGCCCCAGCATTTT.

This clone was recorded once. The rearrangement links TRBV5-1 to TRBJ2-3; D gene unclear. V shed 0 bases and J shed 2 bases, with 22 bases lying between them. The CDR3 length is 19 residues. Germline V gene sequence: CDR1 SGHRS, CDR2 YFSETQ. This chain's CDR3 is CASSLGNSPSHVNTDTQYF. The CDR3 DNA sequence: TGCGCCAGCAGCTTGGGTAACAGCCCATCACACGTTAACACAGATACGCAGTATTTT.

V and J are TRBV18 and TRBJ1-1, with D unclear. The CDR3 runs to 15 residues. The germline V gene has CDR1 KGHSH and CDR2 LQKENI. V was shortened by 2 bases and J by 1 base, with 11 bases between the two germline ends. This CDR3 reads CASSPTQVKNTEAFF. CDR3 DNA sequence: TGTGCCAGCTCACCAACGCAGGTCAAGAACACTGAAGCTTTCTTT. The full variable domain, its missing parts supplied by reference TRBV18 and TRBJ1-1, is NAGVMQNPRHLVRRRGQEARLRCSPMKGHSHVYWYRQLPEEGLKFMVYLQKENIIDESGMPKERFSAEFPKEGPSILRIQQVVRGDSAAYFCASSPTQVKNTEAFFGQGTRLTVV.

The genes are TRBV27 and TRBJ2-3; D is unclear. This CDR3 is built from 13 residues. In germline, CDR1 is MNHEY, CDR2 SMNVEV (reference sequence). Trimming stripped 6 bases from V and 0 bases from J, with 7 bases between. The CDR3 bases are TGTGCCAGCAGATCTTCTAGCACAGATACGCAGTATTTT. Amino acid sequence: CASRSSSTDTQYF.

This clone was observed a single time. The CDR3 sequence is CASSRIGGAGNTIYF. The CDR3 bases are TGTGCCAGCAGCCGTATCGGGGGAGCTGGAAACACCATATATTTT. This sequence joins TRBV7-6 and TRBJ1-3; D might be TRBD1 (5 bases). V lost 5 bases and J lost 2, with 13 bases in between. CDR1 SGHVS and CDR2 FNYEAQ come from the germline V gene. CDR3 length equals 15 residues.

This chain joins TRBV7-6 and TRBJ2-3, with 7 bases identical to TRBD2. CDR1 is SGHVS and CDR2 is FNYEAQ in the germline V gene. V lost 5 bases and J lost 1; bases outside the gene matches: 9. CDR3 length: 16 residues. The CDR3 region is CASSLSAAGGTDTQYF. CDR3 nucleotide sequence: TGTGCCAGCAGCCTAAGCGCGGCGGGGGGCACAGATACGCAGTATTTT.

V usage is TRBV19 and J usage is TRBJ1-5; TRBD1 agrees at 8 bases. J lost 1 base, V lost 4 bases, and 9 bases had no gene match. Germline CDR1 reads LNHDA; CDR2 reads SQIVND (reference sequence). The CDR3 has 17 residues. CDR3 sequence: CASSTSGTGLSNQPQHF. The CDR3 DNA is TGTGCCAGTAGTACCTCCGGGACAGGTTTGAGCAATCAGCCCCAGCATTTT.

This clone was recorded a few times. A junction end diverges from the germline sequence, so it may reflect a read error. The chain links TRBV7-6 to TRBJ2-7, with D maybe TRBD1 (7 bases). This CDR3 has 14 amino acids. The germline CDR1 and CDR2 sequences are SGHVS and FNYEAQ. The CDR3 nucleotides are TGTGCCAGCACCTTATACAGGGGAGCGGGCGAGCAGTACTTC. This sequence encodes CASTLYRGAGEQYF. Supplemented by reference TRBV7-6 and TRBJ2-7, the full variable domain reads GAGVSQSPRYKVTKRGQDVALRCDPISGHVSLYWYRQALGQGPEFLTYFNYEAQQDKSGLPNDRFSAERPEGSISTLTIQRTEQRDSAMYRCASTLYRGAGEQYFGPGTRLTVT.

The chain couples TRBV5-1 to TRBJ2-7; no firm D call. The germline V gene has CDR1 SGHRS and CDR2 YFSETQ. Trimming removed 4 bases at V and 6 bases at J, with 14 bases between. The CDR3 extends over 13 amino acids. The CDR3 sequence is CASSLSSTGEQYF. The CDR3 region has the DNA TGCGCCAGCAGCCTGTCGTCTACGGGCGAGCAGTACTTC.

The rearrangement joins TRBV19 to TRBJ2-2, with 7 bases fitting TRBD1. This CDR3 is built from 16 residues. The V gene end was trimmed by 3 bases and the J gene end by 1 base; junction bases not matched to a gene: 5. Germline CDR1 reads LNHDA; CDR2 reads SQIVND (reference sequence). The CDR3 DNA reads TGTGCCAGTAGTATTCCCCGGACAGGGAACACCGGGGAGCTGTTTTTT. Translating gives CASSIPRTGNTGELFF.

The rearrangement links TRBV18 to TRBJ2-3; no clear D gene. The V gene's germline CDR1 is KGHSH and CDR2 LQKENI. V was clipped by 9 bases and J by 0 bases, with 10 bases between them. This CDR3 comprises 13 residues. The CDR3 coding sequence is TGTGCCAGTTCCGACATAAGCACAGATACGCAGTATTTT. Encoded protein: CASSDISTDTQYF.

This chain links TRBV12-5 with TRBJ1-5, with TRBD1 matching over 7 bases. Germline CDR1 is LGHNT and CDR2 is FRNRAP. The CDR3 totals 14 residues. The V and J ends lost 3 bases and 4 bases, in that order; junction bases with no gene match: 3. The CDR3 DNA reads TGTGCTAGTGGTTTCGGGACAGCTAATCAGCCCCAGCATTTT. Protein: CASGFGTANQPQHF.

The chain links TRBV28 to TRBJ1-2; no reliable D call. The germline CDR1 and CDR2 sequences are MDHEN and SYDVKM. V gave up 3 bases and J gave up 8 bases, with 16 bases separating them. The CDR3 is 14 amino acids. Here the CDR3 DNA reads TGTGCCAGCAGTTTCGAGACCCCGGGAGGAGGCTACACCTTC. As protein: CASSFETPGGGYTF.

The chain is built from TRBV7-2 and TRBJ2-3, with 7 bases identical to TRBD2. There are 17 residues in the CDR3. Germline loops: CDR1 SGHTA, CDR2 FQGNSA. Trimming cost V 4 bases and J 5 bases; bases outside gene matches: 15. The CDR3 loop reads CASSSQGGSVPGDTQYF. The CDR3 nucleotides are TGTGCCAGCAGCTCTCAGGGAGGGTCGGTTCCAGGAGATACGCAGTATTTT.

The chain couples TRBV9 to TRBJ1-5; D gene uncertain. The CDR3 loop spans 14 amino acids. The germline gives CDR1 SGDLS, CDR2 YYNGEE. V lost 3 bases and J 1 base, leaving 8 bases between the germline ends. In DNA form, the CDR3 reads TGTGCCAGCAGCGGAGGGCCGAGCAATCAGCCCCAGCATTTT. This gives the protein CASSGGPSNQPQHF.

The rearrangement uses TRBV9 and TRBJ2-3, with 7 bases aligning to TRBD1. This CDR3 region has 14 residues. From germline, CDR1 is SGDLS and CDR2 YYNGEE. The junction had 6 bases not matched to a gene; V was cut back by 2 bases and J by 6 bases. This chain's CDR3 is CASSVTGPGDTQYF. CDR3 nucleotides: TGTGCCAGCAGCGTGACAGGGCCCGGGGATACGCAGTATTTT.

A single count supports this clone. The chain recombines TRBV6-5 with TRBJ2-7, with 9 bases matching TRBD2. Germline CDR1 and CDR2: MNHEY and SVGAGI. Trimming took 4 bases from V and 2 from J; bases not matched to a gene: 9. The CDR3 is 16 residues long. The CDR3 DNA sequence: TGTGCCAGCAGTTCTACTCTAGCGGGGATCCCCTACGAGCAGTACTTC. Amino acid sequence: CASSSTLAGIPYEQYF.

This clone was seen more than once but under ten times. The chain carries TRBV7-9 and TRBJ2-1; 9 nucleotides align to TRBD2. Germline CDR1 is SEHNR and CDR2 is FQNEAQ (reference sequence). V was clipped by 5 bases and J by 4 bases; unmatched bases: 15. The CDR3 spans 18 residues. CDR3 sequence reads: CASSPRGGGGASYNEQFF. In nucleotides, the CDR3 is TGTGCCAGCAGCCCAAGAGGGGGCGGGGGGGCAAGTTACAATGAGCAGTTCTTC. Supplemented by reference TRBV7-9 and TRBJ2-1, the full variable domain reads DTGVSQNPRHKITKRGQNVTFRCDPISEHNRLYWYRQTLGQGPEFLTYFQNEAQLEKSRLLSDRFSAERPKGSFSTLEIQRTEQGDSAMYLCASSPRGGGGASYNEQFFGPGTRLTVL.

J is TRBJ2-7 and V is TRBV4-3; 10 positions agree with TRBD1. Germline V CDR1 and CDR2: LGHNA, YSLEER. The CDR3 consists of 16 residues. V dropped 1 base and J dropped 3; count of bases not matched to a gene: 6. The DNA of the CDR3 is TGCGCCAGCAGCCAAGCCACGACAGGGGGCAGCTACGAGCAGTACTTC. This codes for CASSQATTGGSYEQYF.

The chain is built from TRBV10-2 and TRBJ1-5; D is ambiguous. The CDR3 is 16 residues long. V lost 6 bases, J lost 2 bases, and 17 bases lay in between. Germline CDR1 and CDR2: WSHSY and SAAADI. CDR3: CASRVMGEHGNQPQHF. The CDR3 nucleotides are TGCGCCAGCAGAGTGATGGGAGAGCATGGCAATCAGCCCCAGCATTTT.

The chain combines TRBV28 with TRBJ1-2; tentatively, D is TRBD1 (6 bases). Trimming removed 7 bases at V and 4 bases at J, with 16 bases between. This CDR3 is 14 amino acids long. CDR1 is MDHEN and CDR2 is SYDVKM in the germline V gene. CDR3 DNA sequence: TGTGCCAGCACCCCCACAGGGCTGGGCTATGGCTACACCTTC. Protein sequence: CASTPTGLGYGYTF.

J is TRBJ2-2 and V is TRBV7-9; 9 bases are a match to TRBD2. The CDR3 is made up of 17 amino acids. The V gene end was trimmed by 6 bases and the J gene end by 3 bases; junction bases not matched to a gene: 11. Germline V lookup: CDR1 SEHNR, CDR2 FQNEAQ (reference sequence). The CDR3 nucleotides read TGTGCCAGCAGGCCTAAGGATCGCGGGGGGGACACCGGGGAGCTGTTTTTT. It translates to CASRPKDRGGDTGELFF.

This clone was found a few times. J is TRBJ1-4 and V is TRBV4-3, with 9 bases that match TRBD1. Germline V gene data show CDR1 as LGHNA and CDR2 as YSLEER. J lost 6 bases, V lost 4 bases, and 15 bases had no gene match. This CDR3 is 18 amino acids long. The CDR3 loop is CASSPQKPDRGIYEKLFF. In DNA, the CDR3 is TGCGCCAGCAGCCCACAGAAACCCGACAGGGGGATTTATGAAAAACTGTTTTTT.

The J gene is TRBJ2-7, the V gene TRBV5-1; TRBD1 aligns across 10 bases. The CDR3 spans 15 residues. Per the germline V gene, CDR1 is SGHRS and CDR2 is YFSETQ. Trimming cost V 3 bases and J 5 bases; bases outside gene matches: 8. For the CDR3, the DNA is TGCGCCAGCAGCTGGGACCCCGGGACAGGGGACGAGCAGTACTTC. It codes for CASSWDPGTGDEQYF.

The chain is built from TRBV4-1 and TRBJ1-6, with D hard to call. CDR3 size: 17 residues. Germline CDR1 reads MGHRA; CDR2 reads YSYEKL. Trimming stripped 0 bases from V and 2 bases from J, with 11 bases between. The CDR3 coding sequence is TGCGCCAGCAGCCAAGAAGCCGAGGTCACCTATAATTCACCCCTCCACTTT. Its protein product is CASSQEAEVTYNSPLHF.

This chain connects TRBV27 to TRBJ1-5; tentative D call: TRBD1 (5 bases). The CDR3 contains 15 residues. V gave up 2 bases and J gave up 1 base, with 9 bases separating them. Germline CDR1 is MNHEY and CDR2 is SMNVEV (reference sequence). CDR3 sequence (DNA): TGTGCCAGCAGTTTAGTGCAGGGAAGCAATCAGCCCCAGCATTTT. Translating gives CASSLVQGSNQPQHF.

The V and J genes are TRBV25-1 and TRBJ1-4, with D unclear. Between the trimmed V and J ends, which lost 1 base and 13 bases, there was a span of 10 bases. The CDR3 is made up of 12 amino acids. Germline CDR1 is MGHDK and CDR2 is SYGVNS. The CDR3 DNA is TGTGCCAGCAGTGAATCGGGAGAGCGACTGTTTTTT. It specifies CASSESGERLFF.

The J gene is TRBJ2-5, the V gene TRBV6-4; D gene unclear. The tail of the sequence fits TRBJ2-7 better, so the J call may be wrong. The CDR3 contains 16 residues. In germline, CDR1 is MRHNA, CDR2 SNTAGT. The CDR3 bases are TGTGCCAGCAGTGACTCCCGGGTCCCGAGCTCCTACGAGCAGTACTTC. Its protein product is CASSDSRVPSSYEQYF.

The V call is TRBV14, the J call TRBJ2-1, with no clear D. V lost 0 bases to trimming and J lost 3 bases, with 9 bases between them. The CDR3 is 15 residues long. Germline V gives CDR1 SGHDN, CDR2 FVKESK. The CDR3 DNA reads as TGTGCCAGCAGCCAAGATGGTAATAGCTACAATGAGCAGTTCTTC. This translates into CASSQDGNSYNEQFF.

The V and J genes are TRBV6-6 and TRBJ2-5, with TRBD1 matching 7 bases. The CDR3 runs 14 residues. The V gene's germline CDR1 is MNHNY and CDR2 SVGAGI (reference sequence). The ends lost 5 bases at V and 0 bases at J; junction bases unmatched: 3. CDR3 loop: CASSRGQNQETQYF. The CDR3 nucleotides are TGTGCCAGCAGTAGGGGACAGAACCAAGAGACCCAGTACTTC.